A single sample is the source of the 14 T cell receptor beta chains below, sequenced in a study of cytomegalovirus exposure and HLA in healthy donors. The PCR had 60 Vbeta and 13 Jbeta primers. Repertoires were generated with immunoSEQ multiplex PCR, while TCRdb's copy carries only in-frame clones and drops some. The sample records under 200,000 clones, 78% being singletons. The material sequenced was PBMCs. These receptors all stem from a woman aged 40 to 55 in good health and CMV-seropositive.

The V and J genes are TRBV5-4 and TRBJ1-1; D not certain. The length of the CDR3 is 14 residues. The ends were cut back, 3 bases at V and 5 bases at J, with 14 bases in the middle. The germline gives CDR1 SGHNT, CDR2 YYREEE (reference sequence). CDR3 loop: CASSSDPAGTEAFF. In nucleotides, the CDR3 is TGTGCCAGCAGCTCTGACCCCGCGGGTACTGAAGCTTTCTTT.

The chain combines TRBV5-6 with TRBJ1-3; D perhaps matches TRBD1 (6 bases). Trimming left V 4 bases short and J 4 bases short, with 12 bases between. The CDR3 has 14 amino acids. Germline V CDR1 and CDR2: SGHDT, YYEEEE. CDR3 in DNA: TGTGCCAGCAGCGGAGACGACAGGGGAAACACCATATATTTT. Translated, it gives CASSGDDRGNTIYF.

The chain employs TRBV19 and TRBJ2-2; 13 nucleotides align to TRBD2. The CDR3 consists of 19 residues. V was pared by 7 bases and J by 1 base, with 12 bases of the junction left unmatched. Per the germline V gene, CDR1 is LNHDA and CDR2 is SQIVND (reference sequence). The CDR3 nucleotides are TGTGCCAGTAAAATAGGCCCGGGACTAGCGGGACAGAACACCGGGGAGCTGTTTTTT. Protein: CASKIGPGLAGQNTGELFF.

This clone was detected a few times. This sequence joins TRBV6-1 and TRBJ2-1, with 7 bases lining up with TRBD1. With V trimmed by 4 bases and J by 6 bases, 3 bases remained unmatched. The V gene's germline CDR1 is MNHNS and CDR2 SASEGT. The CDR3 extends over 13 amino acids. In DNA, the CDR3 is TGTGCCAGCAGTGCGACAGGGTCCAATGAGCAGTTCTTC. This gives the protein CASSATGSNEQFF.

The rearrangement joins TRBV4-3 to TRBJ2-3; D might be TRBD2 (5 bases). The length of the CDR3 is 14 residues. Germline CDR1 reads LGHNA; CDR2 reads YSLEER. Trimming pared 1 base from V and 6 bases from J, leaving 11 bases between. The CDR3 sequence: CASSQVTRSDTQYF. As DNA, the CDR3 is TGCGCCAGCAGCCAAGTTACTAGATCTGATACGCAGTATTTT.

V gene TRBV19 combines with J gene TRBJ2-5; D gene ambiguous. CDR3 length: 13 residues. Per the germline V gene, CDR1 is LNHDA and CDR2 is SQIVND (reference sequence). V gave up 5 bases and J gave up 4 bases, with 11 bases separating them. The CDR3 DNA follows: TGTGCCAGTAGTCCCAGGTCCAGAGAGACCCAGTACTTC. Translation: CASSPRSRETQYF.

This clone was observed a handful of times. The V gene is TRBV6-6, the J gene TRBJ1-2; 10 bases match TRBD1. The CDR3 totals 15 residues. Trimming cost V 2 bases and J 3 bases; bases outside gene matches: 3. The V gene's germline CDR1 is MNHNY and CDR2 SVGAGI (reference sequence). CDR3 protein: CASSYADRGDYGYTF. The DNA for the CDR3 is TGTGCCAGCAGTTACGCGGACAGGGGGGACTATGGCTACACCTTC.

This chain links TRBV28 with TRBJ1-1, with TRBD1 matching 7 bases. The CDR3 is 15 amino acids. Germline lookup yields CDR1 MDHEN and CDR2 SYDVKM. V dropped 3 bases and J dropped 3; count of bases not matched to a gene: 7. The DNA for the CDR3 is TGTGCCAGCAGTTTCTTATCGGGACAGTACACTGAAGCTTTCTTT. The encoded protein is CASSFLSGQYTEAFF.

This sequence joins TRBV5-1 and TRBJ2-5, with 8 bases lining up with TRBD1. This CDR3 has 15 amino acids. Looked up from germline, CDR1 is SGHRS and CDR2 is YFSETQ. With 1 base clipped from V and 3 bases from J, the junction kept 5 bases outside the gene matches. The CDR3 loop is CASSLSRQGKETQYF. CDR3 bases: TGCGCCAGCAGCTTGTCTAGACAGGGGAAAGAGACCCAGTACTTC.

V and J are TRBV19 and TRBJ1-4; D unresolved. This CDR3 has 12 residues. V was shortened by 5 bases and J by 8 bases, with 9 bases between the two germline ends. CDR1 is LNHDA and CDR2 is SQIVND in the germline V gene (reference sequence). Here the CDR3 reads CASSPTREKLFF. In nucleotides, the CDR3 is TGTGCCAGTAGTCCGACCAGGGAAAAACTGTTTTTT.

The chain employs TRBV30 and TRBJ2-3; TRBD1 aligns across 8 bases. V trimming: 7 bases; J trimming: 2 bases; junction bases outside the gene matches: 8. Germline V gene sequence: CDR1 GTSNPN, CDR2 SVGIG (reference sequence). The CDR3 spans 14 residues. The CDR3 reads CAYTMGQATDTQYF. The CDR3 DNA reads TGTGCCTATACGATGGGACAGGCCACAGATACGCAGTATTTT.

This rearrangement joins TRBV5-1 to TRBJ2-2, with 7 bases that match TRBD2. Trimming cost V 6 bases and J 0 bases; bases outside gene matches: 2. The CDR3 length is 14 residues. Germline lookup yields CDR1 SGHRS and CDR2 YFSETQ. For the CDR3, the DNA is TGCGCCAGCAACCTAGCGGCGAACACCGGGGAGCTGTTTTTT. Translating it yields CASNLAANTGELFF.

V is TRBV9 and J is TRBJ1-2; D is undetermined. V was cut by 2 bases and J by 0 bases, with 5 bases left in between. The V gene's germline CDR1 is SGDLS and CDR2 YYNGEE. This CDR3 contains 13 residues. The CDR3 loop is CASSVRSNYGYTF. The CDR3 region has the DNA TGTGCCAGCAGCGTTCGTTCTAACTATGGCTACACCTTC.

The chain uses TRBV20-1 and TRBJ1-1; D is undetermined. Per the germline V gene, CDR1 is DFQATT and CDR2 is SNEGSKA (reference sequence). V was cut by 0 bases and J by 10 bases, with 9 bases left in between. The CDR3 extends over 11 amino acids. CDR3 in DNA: TGCAGTGCTAGAGACGACAAGTCAGCTTTCTTT. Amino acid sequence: CSARDDKSAFF.